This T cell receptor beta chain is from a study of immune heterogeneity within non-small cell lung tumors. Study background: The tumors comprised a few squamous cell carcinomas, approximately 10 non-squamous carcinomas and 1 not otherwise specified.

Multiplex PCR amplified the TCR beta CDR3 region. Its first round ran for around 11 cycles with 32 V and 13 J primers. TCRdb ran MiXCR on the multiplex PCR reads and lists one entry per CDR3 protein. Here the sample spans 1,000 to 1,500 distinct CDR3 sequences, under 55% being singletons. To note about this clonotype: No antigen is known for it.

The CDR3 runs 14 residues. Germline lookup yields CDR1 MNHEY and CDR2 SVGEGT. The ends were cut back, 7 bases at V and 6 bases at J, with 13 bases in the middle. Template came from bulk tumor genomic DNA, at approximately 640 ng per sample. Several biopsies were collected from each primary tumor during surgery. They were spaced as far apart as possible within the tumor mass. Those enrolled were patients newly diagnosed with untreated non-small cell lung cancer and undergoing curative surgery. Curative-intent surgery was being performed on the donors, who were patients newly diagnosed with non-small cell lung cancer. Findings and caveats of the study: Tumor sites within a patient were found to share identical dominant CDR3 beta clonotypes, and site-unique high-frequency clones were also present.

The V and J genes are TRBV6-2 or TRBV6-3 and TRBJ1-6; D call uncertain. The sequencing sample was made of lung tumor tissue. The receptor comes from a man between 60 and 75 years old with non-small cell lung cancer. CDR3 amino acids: CASTEFRLNSPLHF. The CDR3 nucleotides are TGTGCCAGCACGGAATTCAGGCTTAATTCACCCCTCCACTTT.